Listed here are 20 T cell receptor beta chains from one sample, sequenced in a study of T cell responses to AZD1222 COVID-19 vaccine (dated by TCRdb to the early 2020s). The library was built by means of the immunoSEQ multiplex PCR assay. The table was pulled from immuneACCESS by TCRdb, which kept in-frame rearrangements only. Such tables lose some clones; where checked, under half of the loss comes from unresolved V genes, and the rest has no known cause. For this sample the table gives over 150,000 clones, of which around 94% were detected only once. More than 9% of the sample belongs to the ten largest clones. What this sample's time point label stands for: baseline before first vaccination. Sequences were derived from peripheral blood, sampled on day 0 of AZD1222 vaccination. Receptors were obtained from an adult in good health.

The chain combines TRBV3-1 (or the pseudogene TRBV3-2) with TRBJ2-4; 7 nucleotides match TRBD1. The CDR3 totals 13 residues. J gave up 8 bases and V 3 bases, and 4 bases lay outside the gene matches. Germline assignment: CDR1 LGHDT and CDR2 YNNKEL (reference sequence). The CDR3: CASSQKGADIQYF. For the CDR3, the DNA is TGTGCCAGCAGCCAGAAGGGGGCAGACATTCAGTACTTC.

The rearrangement uses TRBV6-6 and TRBJ2-1; TRBD2 matches at 13 bases. CDR3 length equals 15 residues. Trimming at V came to 7 bases and at J to 4 bases, leaving 4 bases not matched to a gene. Germline CDR1 and CDR2: MNHNY and SVGAGI (reference sequence). This chain's CDR3 is CASKGTSGTYNEQFF. The CDR3 bases are TGTGCCAGCAAAGGGACTAGCGGGACTTACAATGAGCAGTTCTTC.

The rearrangement links TRBV6-5 to TRBJ1-1; D is uncertain. CDR1 is MNHEY and CDR2 is SVGAGI in the germline V gene. V was pared by 7 bases and J by 1 base, with 7 bases between. This CDR3 comprises 12 residues. CDR3 region: CASTTRNTEAFF. DNA of the CDR3: TGTGCCAGCACGACGAGGAACACTGAAGCTTTCTTT.

This sequence joins TRBV11-2 and TRBJ2-7, with 9 bases fitting TRBD2. Unmatched junction bases numbered 7, after V lost 2 bases and J lost 5 bases. Germline V CDR1 and CDR2: SGHAT, FQNNGV. CDR3 length: 15 amino acids. This CDR3 reads CASSLFATSGHEQYF. CDR3 nucleotide sequence: TGTGCCAGCAGCTTATTCGCGACTAGCGGCCACGAGCAGTACTTC.

The chain joins TRBV4-3 to TRBJ1-5; 7 bases fit TRBD1. The CDR3 consists of 15 residues. Germline V lookup: CDR1 LGHNA, CDR2 YSLEER. V gave up 4 bases and J gave up 6 bases; unmatched junction bases: 9. The CDR3 DNA sequence: TGCGCCAGCAGCCCCAGGACAGGTGGCAGTCAGCCCCAGCATTTT. Amino acid sequence: CASSPRTGGSQPQHF.

The chain combines TRBV7-2 with TRBJ2-7; 9 positions match TRBD1. The CDR3 sequence is 14 residues long. J was trimmed by 3 bases and V by 5 bases; bases with no gene match: 5. The germline V gene has CDR1 SGHTA and CDR2 FQGNSA. CDR3 protein: CASSPRTGDYEQYF. The CDR3 DNA is TGTGCCAGCAGCCCTCGGACAGGGGACTACGAGCAGTACTTC.

The CDR3 spells CASSIVARRRSAREKLFF. Here the CDR3 DNA reads TGTGCCAGTAGTATAGTTGCTCGGCGCCGAAGCGCTCGTGAAAAACTGTTTTTT. This chain connects TRBV19 to TRBJ1-4; no definite D call. CDR3 length: 18 residues. Between the trimmed V and J ends, which lost 1 base and 7 bases, there was a span of 22 bases. Germline assignment: CDR1 LNHDA and CDR2 SQIVND (reference sequence).

The chain couples TRBV3-1 (or the pseudogene TRBV3-2) to TRBJ2-1; tentative D call: TRBD2 (6 bases). This CDR3 contains 15 residues. The ends were cut back, 6 bases at V and 4 bases at J, with 16 bases in the middle. CDR1 and CDR2 (germline): LGHDT, YNNKEL (reference sequence). CDR3 loop: CASSRVGGVYNEQFF. Here the CDR3 DNA reads TGTGCCAGCAGTAGAGTCGGGGGTGTTTACAATGAGCAGTTCTTC.

The rearrangement uses TRBV7-9 and TRBJ2-1, with D possibly TRBD2 on 6 matching bases. The CDR3 totals 12 residues. V was cut by 5 bases and J by 9 bases, with 11 bases left in between. The germline gives CDR1 SEHNR, CDR2 FQNEAQ (reference sequence). This chain's CDR3 is CASSPEGGEQFF. The CDR3 nucleotides are TGTGCCAGCAGCCCGGAGGGCGGTGAGCAGTTCTTC.

Concerning this clone: Germline is not matched at one junction end, which may reflect a read error. The V and J genes are TRBV7-7 and TRBJ2-5; D perhaps matches TRBD1 (6 bases). Per germline, CDR1 SSHAT and CDR2 FNYEAQ (reference sequence). The CDR3 has 13 residues. For the CDR3, the DNA is TGTGCTAGCAGCCAGTGGGGGCGGGAGACCCAGTACTTC. Translating it yields CASSQWGRETQYF.

This chain connects TRBV29-1 to TRBJ2-3; tentatively, D is TRBD2 (7 bases). This CDR3 has 15 residues. Germline CDR1 SQVTM, CDR2 ANQGSEA. With 3 bases removed from V and 6 bases from J, the gap between germline ends came to 19 bases. CDR3 region: CSVEGVGGAADTQYF. CDR3 nucleotides: TGCAGCGTTGAGGGGGTAGGGGGGGCAGCTGATACGCAGTATTTT.

V and J are TRBV5-1 and TRBJ1-5; D is unclear. The ends were cut back, 0 bases at V and 9 bases at J, with 13 bases in the middle. The germline V gene encodes CDR1 SGHRS and CDR2 YFSETQ. The CDR3 covers 14 residues. CDR3 loop: CASSLGTGKSPQHF. DNA of the CDR3: TGCGCCAGCAGCTTGGGGACGGGTAAATCGCCCCAGCATTTT.

The rearrangement links TRBV19 to TRBJ1-4; D gene unclear. Trimming left V 3 bases short and J 8 bases short, with 19 bases between. From germline, CDR1 is LNHDA and CDR2 SQIVND (reference sequence). The CDR3 totals 16 residues. The CDR3 is CASSIESFGSGEKLFF. CDR3 nucleotides: TGTGCCAGTAGTATTGAGTCTTTCGGCAGTGGGGAAAAACTGTTTTTT. The full variable domain, in which reference TRBV19 and TRBJ1-4 provide the parts outside the CDR3, is DGGITQSPKYLFRKEGQNVTLSCEQNLNHDAMYWYRQDPGQGLRLIYYSQIVNDFQKGDIAEGYSVSREKKESFPLTVTSAQKNPTAFYLCASSIESFGSGEKLFFGSGTQLSVL.

The J gene is TRBJ1-2, the V gene TRBV19; possible D gene TRBD1, 5 bases. The germline V gene has CDR1 LNHDA and CDR2 SQIVND (reference sequence). V was pared by 7 bases and J by 4 bases, with 19 bases between. The length of the CDR3 is 15 residues. The CDR3 nucleotides are TGTGCCAGTATTTCTGTAGCAGGGCGCGGCTATGGCTACACCTTC. Translation gives CASISVAGRGYGYTF.

The genes are TRBV5-1 and TRBJ2-3; 7 nucleotides agree with TRBD2. This CDR3 region has 15 residues. CDR1 is SGHRS, CDR2 YFSETQ, per germline. J was trimmed by 6 bases and V by 0 bases; bases with no gene match: 7. The CDR3 bases are TGCGCCAGCAGCTTGGTTCCGGGAGGAGTTGATACGCAGTATTTT. It encodes CASSLVPGGVDTQYF.

The chain combines TRBV18 with TRBJ1-1, with D possibly TRBD1 on 6 matching bases. The V gene's germline CDR1 is KGHSH and CDR2 LQKENI. This CDR3 is built from 13 residues. Trimming left V 8 bases short and J 1 base short, with 11 bases between. This CDR3 is CASQGQSNTEAFF. The CDR3 nucleotides are TGTGCCAGCCAAGGACAGTCGAACACTGAAGCTTTCTTT. Full variable domain (missing parts from reference TRBV18 and TRBJ1-1): NAGVMQNPRHLVRRRGQEARLRCSPMKGHSHVYWYRQLPEEGLKFMVYLQKENIIDESGMPKERFSAEFPKEGPSILRIQQVVRGDSAAYFCASQGQSNTEAFFGQGTRLTVV.

The chain has TRBV7-8 and TRBJ1-1; D is uncertain. The CDR3 contains 14 residues. Germline CDR1 reads SGHVS; CDR2 reads FQNEAQ. Trimming stripped 7 bases from V and 1 base from J, with 13 bases between. CDR3 residues: CASTRERGNTEAFF. CDR3 nucleotide sequence: TGTGCCAGCACCCGGGAGCGGGGGAACACTGAAGCTTTCTTT.

This clone was observed a single time. The chain carries TRBV7-8 and TRBJ1-2; no reliable D call. The CDR3 extends over 14 amino acids. CDR1 is SGHVS, CDR2 FQNEAQ, per germline. Deletions cut 5 bases from V and 6 bases from J, with 16 bases between. The CDR3 here is CASSHPRLVNGYTF. In DNA, the CDR3 is TGTGCCAGCAGCCATCCGCGGTTAGTGAATGGCTACACCTTC.

The chain joins TRBV6-2 or TRBV6-3 to TRBJ1-5; D may be TRBD1 (5 bases). The CDR3 has 16 amino acids. The V gene's germline CDR1 is MNHEY and CDR2 SVGEGT. V gave up 5 bases and J gave up 1 base, with 15 bases separating them. CDR3 loop: CASSRDQGSSNQPQHF. The CDR3 region has the DNA TGTGCCAGCAGTCGAGATCAGGGTTCGAGCAATCAGCCCCAGCATTTT.

The V and J genes are TRBV7-9 and TRBJ1-5; TRBD1 might be the D (5 bases). Trimming left V 6 bases short and J 7 bases short, with 19 bases between. The CDR3 runs 15 residues. Germline V gives CDR1 SEHNR, CDR2 FQNEAQ (reference sequence). In nucleotides, the CDR3 is TGTGCCAGCAGTCAGGGTAATGGATTCAGCCAGCCCCAGCATTTT. The encoded protein is CASSQGNGFSQPQHF.